This paragraph reports one TCR beta chain. The data were taken from a study of blood T cell repertoires in COVID-19. Study-level background: T cells, B-cell-depleted T cells, or PBMCs supplied cDNA or gDNA.

As originally analysed: Nucleated cell counts were estimated from reference gene primer amplification. Assay used: immunoSEQ multiplex PCR; TCRdb lists only in-frame clones, some missing. V and J calls plus clone size are reproduced from that table; the DNA served to infer D and trimming. The profile shows some 71,000 clones, 84% of them singletons. The ends lost 6 bases at V and 7 bases at J; junction bases unmatched: 9. The CDR3 sequence is 13 residues long. The TCR was taken from a man aged 50-59 years with COVID-19, enrolled during active disease. The rearrangement uses TRBV12-3 or TRBV12-4 and TRBJ2-7; 7 bases are shared with TRBD1. The material sequenced was peripheral blood. The CDR3 region is CASSRGQKREQYF. The CDR3 nucleotides are TGTGCCAGCAGCCGGGGACAGAAAAGAGAGCAGTACTTC.